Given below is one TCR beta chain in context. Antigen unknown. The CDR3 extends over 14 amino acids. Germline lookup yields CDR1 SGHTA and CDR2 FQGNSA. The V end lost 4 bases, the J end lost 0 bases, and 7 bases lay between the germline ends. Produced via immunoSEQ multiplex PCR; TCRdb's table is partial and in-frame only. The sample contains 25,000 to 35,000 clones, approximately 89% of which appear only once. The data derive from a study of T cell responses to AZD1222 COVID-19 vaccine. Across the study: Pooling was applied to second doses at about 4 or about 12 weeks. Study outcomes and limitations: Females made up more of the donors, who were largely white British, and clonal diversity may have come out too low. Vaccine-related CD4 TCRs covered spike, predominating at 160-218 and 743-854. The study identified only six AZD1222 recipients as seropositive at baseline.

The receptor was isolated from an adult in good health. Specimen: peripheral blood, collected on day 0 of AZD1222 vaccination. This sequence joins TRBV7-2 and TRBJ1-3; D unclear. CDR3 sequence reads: CASSYGGSGNTIYF. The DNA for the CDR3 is TGTGCCAGCAGCTACGGAGGCTCTGGAAACACCATATATTTT.